One and the same sample provided the 18 T cell receptor beta chains below, sequenced in a study of glioma-infiltrating T cells after dendritic cell vaccination. Repertoires were generated with immunoSEQ multiplex PCR, while TCRdb's copy carries only in-frame clones and drops some. The repertoire holds about 67,000 clones, with 81% as singletons. Here the sequenced sample was blood, taken before dendritic cell vaccination. These receptor sequences come from a human donor with glioblastoma.

This chain links TRBV7-2 with TRBJ1-1; 10 nucleotides match TRBD1. Germline values: CDR1 SGHTA, CDR2 FQGNSA. The CDR3 sequence is 13 residues long. V shed 5 bases and J 11 bases; nucleotides not matched to a gene: 8. The CDR3 region has the DNA TGTGCCAGCAGCCCCAGGACAGGGGGATGGGCTTTCTTT. Translating it yields CASSPRTGGWAFF.

This rearrangement joins TRBV7-9 to TRBJ1-2, with 7 nucleotides matching TRBD1. The CDR3 consists of 15 residues. Germline trimming cut 4 bases from V and 0 bases from J; bases unmatched to any gene: 5. The germline gives CDR1 SEHNR, CDR2 FQNEAQ (reference sequence). The CDR3 reads CASSSETGTNYGYTF. The CDR3 region has the DNA TGTGCCAGCAGCTCTGAGACAGGGACTAACTATGGCTACACCTTC.

The chain has TRBV7-3 and TRBJ1-2, with D perhaps TRBD1 (5 bases). V gave up 5 bases and J gave up 2 bases, with 9 bases separating them. This CDR3 comprises 13 residues. The V gene's germline CDR1 is SGHTA and CDR2 FQGTGA. For the CDR3, the DNA is TGTGCCAGCAGCACAGACAGCAACTATGGCTACACCTTC. This encodes CASSTDSNYGYTF.

J is TRBJ2-2 and V is TRBV18; D is unresolved. V lost 5 bases, J lost 0 bases, and 7 bases lay in between. CDR1 is KGHSH, CDR2 LQKENI, per germline. The CDR3 is made up of 14 amino acids. CDR3 DNA sequence: TGTGCCAGCTCAGGGCTAACGAACACCGGGGAGCTGTTTTTT. Amino acids: CASSGLTNTGELFF.

This clone was detected only once. The chain couples TRBV5-6 to TRBJ1-3; possible D gene TRBD1, 5 bases. Germline V gene sequence: CDR1 SGHDT, CDR2 YYEEEE. With 4 bases removed from V and 4 bases from J, the gap between germline ends came to 18 bases. The CDR3 loop spans 16 amino acids. The CDR3 is CASSVLQRQWGNTIYF. Written as DNA, the CDR3 is TGTGCCAGCAGCGTCCTTCAGAGACAGTGGGGAAACACCATATATTTT.

CDR3 coding DNA: TGTGCCAGCAGTCGACAGGTCACTGGAAACACCATATATTTT. Translating gives CASSRQVTGNTIYF. The rearrangement uses TRBV6-5 and TRBJ1-3; D is perhaps TRBD1 (6 bases). V was cut by 5 bases and J by 2 bases, with 10 bases left in between. The length of the CDR3 is 14 residues. Germline V CDR1 and CDR2: MNHEY, SVGAGI.

This clone was observed once. The chain has TRBV19 and TRBJ2-1; TRBD2 matches 11 bases. V lost 7 bases, J lost 2 bases, and 7 bases stayed unmatched. This CDR3 contains 16 residues. Germline CDR1 reads LNHDA; CDR2 reads SQIVND (reference sequence). Here the CDR3 DNA reads TGTGCCAGTACCATAGCGGGGGGGCCGACCTACAATGAGCAGTTCTTC. This translates into CASTIAGGPTYNEQFF.

This clone occurred a few times. V is TRBV5-8 and J is TRBJ2-3, with 15 bases aligning to TRBD2. This CDR3 is 17 amino acids long. The V and J ends lost 4 bases and 0 bases, in that order; junction bases with no gene match: 3. Per germline, CDR1 SGHTS and CDR2 YDEGEE. The DNA for the CDR3 is TGTGCCAGCAGCATCGGGACTAGCGGGGGGAGCACAGATACGCAGTATTTT. This encodes CASSIGTSGGSTDTQYF.

The V call is TRBV7-9, the J call TRBJ2-1; 8 bases fit TRBD2. The V segment lost 5 bases and the J segment 8 bases; nucleotides outside the gene matches: 8. In germline, CDR1 is SEHNR, CDR2 FQNEAQ (reference sequence). The CDR3 is made up of 14 amino acids. The CDR3 sequence: CASSPQAGGDEQFF. The DNA of the CDR3 is TGTGCCAGCAGCCCCCAGGCGGGAGGCGATGAGCAGTTCTTC.

This clone showed up just a few times. The V call is TRBV6-5, the J call TRBJ2-2, with D tentatively TRBD1 (6 bases). Germline V lookup: CDR1 MNHEY, CDR2 SVGAGI. The CDR3 loop spans 13 amino acids. V was cut by 5 bases and J by 8 bases, with 12 bases left in between. The CDR3 DNA reads as TGTGCCAGCAGTGCCACAGGGACAGGGGAGCTGTTTTTT. Amino acid sequence: CASSATGTGELFF.

The rearrangement joins TRBV7-2 to TRBJ1-2, with no clear D. The CDR3 runs 15 residues. Germline V gene data show CDR1 as SGHTA and CDR2 as FQGNSA. Between the trimmed V and J ends, which lost 4 bases and 7 bases, there was a span of 19 bases. The CDR3 region is CASSSALSYLGGYTF. The CDR3 DNA follows: TGTGCCAGCAGCTCAGCTCTTAGCTACTTGGGTGGCTACACCTTC.

This chain links TRBV10-3 with TRBJ1-2, with a possible D match to TRBD1 (6 bases). This CDR3 spans 11 amino acids. The V end lost 3 bases, the J end lost 8 bases, and 7 bases lay between the germline ends. Germline CDR1 ENHRY, CDR2 SYGVKD. The CDR3 here is CAISEQGGYTF. CDR3 coding DNA: TGTGCCATCAGTGAACAGGGAGGCTACACCTTC.

The V and J genes are TRBV6-5 and TRBJ1-2; perhaps TRBD1 as D (6 bases). Germline lookup yields CDR1 MNHEY and CDR2 SVGAGI. The CDR3 length is 14 residues. Trimming pared 5 bases from V and 4 bases from J, leaving 14 bases between. The CDR3: CASSRGGTGYGYTF. CDR3 DNA sequence: TGTGCCAGCAGTCGGGGGGGCACGGGCTATGGCTACACCTTC.

The chain has TRBV5-1 and TRBJ1-3; D gene uncertain. The CDR3 is 15 amino acids. Trimming removed 4 bases at V and 0 bases at J, with 11 bases between. Per germline, CDR1 SGHRS and CDR2 YFSETQ. The CDR3, as DNA: TGCGCCAGCAGCGCTCAGGTTAACTCTGGAAACACCATATATTTT. This encodes CASSAQVNSGNTIYF.

The CDR3: CASSQAGTANSPLHF. CDR3 nucleotide sequence: TGCGCCAGCAGCCAAGCCGGGACAGCTAATTCACCCCTCCACTTT. The V call is TRBV4-1, the J call TRBJ1-6; the match to TRBD1 covers 7 bases. This CDR3 region has 15 residues. Unmatched junction bases numbered 3, after V lost 1 base and J lost 6 bases. CDR1 and CDR2 from the germline V gene are MGHRA and YSYEKL.

This rearrangement joins TRBV29-1 to TRBJ1-1; 12 bases line up with TRBD1. CDR3 length: 14 residues. J was trimmed by 7 bases and V by 3 bases; bases with no gene match: 6. Germline CDR1 is SQVTM and CDR2 is ANQGSEA. CDR3 coding DNA: TGCAGCGTTGAGGGGGGACAGGGGGCGAGTGAAGCTTTCTTT. It encodes CSVEGGQGASEAFF.

The V and J genes are TRBV27 and TRBJ2-2; 8 positions agree with TRBD1. CDR1 and CDR2 from the germline V gene are MNHEY and SMNVEV (reference sequence). Trimming at V came to 7 bases and at J to 7 bases, leaving 14 bases not matched to a gene. The CDR3 consists of 16 residues. CDR3 nucleotides: TGTGCCAGCAAATCCGTGGCAGGGGGCGGAGACGGGGAGCTGTTTTTT. Its translation is CASKSVAGGGDGELFF.

V gene TRBV7-2 combines with J gene TRBJ2-5, with 8 bases identical to TRBD2. Germline V gene sequence: CDR1 SGHTA, CDR2 FQGNSA. Trimming took 5 bases from V and 2 from J; bases not matched to a gene: 1. The CDR3 totals 13 residues. The CDR3 DNA sequence: TGTGCCAGCAGCCGCGGGGGGCAAGAGACCCAGTACTTC. This translates into CASSRGGQETQYF.